This passage covers 17 T cell receptor beta chains from one sample sequenced in a study of STAT3 mutations in large granular lymphocyte leukemia. Findings and caveats of the study: Every T-cell large granular lymphocyte leukemia patient had at least one immunodominant TCR beta clonotype.

These receptors lack a known antigen. The assay was immunoSEQ multiplex PCR, and TCRdb's table has in-frame clones only and misses some. Among some 10,000 clones listed, 87% were seen once. Sequenced sample: peripheral blood mononuclear cells. These receptor sequences come from a man aged 60 to 75 with T-cell large granular lymphocyte leukemia. Some clones in this sample may be carry-over from other donors' samples.

This chain uses TRBV13 with TRBJ2-3, with 13 bases lining up with TRBD2. The V gene end was trimmed by 4 bases and the J gene end by 6 bases; junction bases not matched to a gene: 19. CDR1 is PRHDT, CDR2 FYEKMQ, per germline (reference sequence). The CDR3 runs 20 residues. The CDR3 DNA reads as TGTGCCAGCAGCTCTACTACGAGGACTAGCGGGAGACATATATCGGATACGCAGTATTTT. This translates into CASSSTTRTSGRHISDTQYF.

V and J are TRBV28 and TRBJ2-7, with a weak D call TRBD1 (5 bases). Trimming left V 5 bases short and J 4 bases short, with 9 bases between. CDR1 MDHEN and CDR2 SYDVKM come from the germline V gene. CDR3 size: 12 residues. The CDR3 here is CASSTTEYEQYF. CDR3 sequence (DNA): TGTGCCAGCAGTACGACAGAATACGAGCAGTACTTC.

This clone was seen only once. The chain uses TRBV7-3 and TRBJ1-1; D not resolved. Trimming cost V 5 bases and J 4 bases, with 14 bases left between them. Germline loops: CDR1 SGHTA, CDR2 FQGTGA. This CDR3 has 14 residues. The chain's CDR3 is CASSRDSAGTEAFF. The CDR3 DNA follows: TGTGCCAGCAGCCGCGACTCGGCGGGCACTGAAGCTTTCTTT.

This chain joins TRBV18 and TRBJ1-2; 9 nucleotides align to TRBD1. Germline V gene lookup returns CDR1 KGHSH and CDR2 LQKENI. The CDR3 covers 13 residues. Losses at the gene ends were 6 bases for V and 8 bases for J; bases not matched to a gene: 7. The CDR3 loop is CASSPGQGNGYTF. The CDR3 nucleotides are TGTGCCAGCTCCCCGGGACAGGGAAACGGCTACACCTTC.

This clone was recorded once. DNA of the CDR3: TGTGCCAGCAGCTTTCAGGAGGGATACTATGGCTACACCTTC. It specifies CASSFQEGYYGYTF. V is TRBV7-2 and J is TRBJ1-2; D ambiguous. CDR1 and CDR2 (germline): SGHTA, FQGNSA. V dropped 3 bases and J dropped 3 bases, with 11 bases sitting between them. CDR3 length: 14 residues.

V is TRBV11-2 and J is TRBJ1-2; D unresolved. This CDR3 region has 14 residues. Germline loops: CDR1 SGHAT, CDR2 FQNNGV. Trimming cost V 2 bases and J 5 bases, with 12 bases left between them. CDR3 coding DNA: TGTGCCAGCAGCTTATCAGGCGGCGAGTATGGCTACACCTTC. This sequence encodes CASSLSGGEYGYTF.

The chain uses TRBV7-2 and TRBJ1-5, with 7 bases matching TRBD1. CDR1 SGHTA and CDR2 FQGNSA come from the germline V gene. After removal of 5 bases from V and 0 bases from J, the junction contained 4 bases not matched to a gene. CDR3 length: 15 amino acids. The CDR3 nucleotides are TGTGCCAGCAGCCCCGGGACAGTTAGCAATCAGCCCCAGCATTTT. Its translation is CASSPGTVSNQPQHF.

V usage is TRBV6-6 and J usage is TRBJ1-1; the match to TRBD1 covers 8 bases. Trimming at V came to 7 bases and at J to 3 bases, leaving 13 bases not matched to a gene. Germline CDR1 MNHNY, CDR2 SVGAGI (reference sequence). The CDR3 consists of 16 residues. The DNA of the CDR3 is TGTGCCAGCAACTCCCCAGGGGGCGCATCCTACACTGAAGCTTTCTTT. This sequence encodes CASNSPGGASYTEAFF.

V is TRBV7-6 and J is TRBJ2-7; 12 nucleotides match TRBD2. There are 16 residues in the CDR3. V lost 4 bases to trimming and J lost 3 bases; unmatched junction nucleotides: 7. Germline V CDR1 and CDR2: SGHVS, FNYEAQ. In DNA, the CDR3 is TGTGCCAGCAGCTCCTGGACTAGCGGGAATGGCTACGAGCAGTACTTC. Protein product: CASSSWTSGNGYEQYF.

Here the CDR3 DNA reads TGTGCCAGCAGTGCCCCTAGCGGGAGGGGAAACGAGCAGTACTTC. Translation: CASSAPSGRGNEQYF. This chain connects TRBV2 to TRBJ2-7; 12 positions match TRBD2. This CDR3 region has 15 residues. Germline loops: CDR1 SNHLY, CDR2 FYNNEI. V lost 4 bases and J lost 5; bases outside the gene matches: 6.

This sequence joins TRBV5-1 and TRBJ2-7, with a tentative D call TRBD2 (5 bases). Germline assignment: CDR1 SGHRS and CDR2 YFSETQ. This CDR3 has 14 amino acids. Trimming took off 1 base at V and 0 bases at J, with 8 bases between the two ends. CDR3 in DNA: TGCGCCAGCAGCTTGAGCGGATCCTCCTACGAGCAGTACTTC. Translated, it gives CASSLSGSSYEQYF.

The rearrangement links TRBV7-2 to TRBJ2-1, with TRBD2 identical over 7 bases. CDR1 is SGHTA, CDR2 FQGNSA, per germline. The CDR3 extends over 14 amino acids. V dropped 2 bases and J dropped 5; count of bases not matched to a gene: 3. CDR3 sequence: CASSLRSGDNEQFF. The CDR3 coding sequence is TGTGCCAGCAGCTTAAGGAGCGGGGACAATGAGCAGTTCTTC.

The CDR3 is CASSPKGGHRPDTQYF. The CDR3 DNA reads TGTGCCAGTAGTCCCAAAGGGGGACACCGACCAGATACGCAGTATTTT. The chain uses TRBV19 and TRBJ2-3; tentatively, D is TRBD1 (6 bases). The CDR3 spans 16 residues. Per germline, CDR1 LNHDA and CDR2 SQIVND (reference sequence). The germline V and J ends were trimmed by 5 bases and 4 bases, with 19 bases remaining between them.

The J gene is TRBJ2-5, the V gene TRBV7-9; TRBD2 agrees at 11 bases. CDR3 length: 15 amino acids. The V gene end was trimmed by 4 bases and the J gene end by 1 base; junction bases not matched to a gene: 2. CDR1 SEHNR and CDR2 FQNEAQ come from the germline V gene (reference sequence). The CDR3: CASSWGTSGQETQYF. CDR3 DNA: TGTGCCAGCAGCTGGGGGACTAGCGGCCAAGAGACCCAGTACTTC.

The rearrangement uses TRBV7-8 and TRBJ1-1, with D perhaps matching TRBD1 (6 bases). V lost 5 bases, J lost 4 bases, and 29 bases lay in between. CDR1 and CDR2 from the germline V gene are SGHVS and FQNEAQ. CDR3 size: 19 residues. The CDR3 sequence is CASSNAGGRGRLGGTEAFF. CDR3 DNA sequence: TGTGCCAGCAGCAACGCGGGGGGTCGGGGGCGCCTCGGGGGCACTGAAGCTTTCTTT.

This clone was found a few times. This rearrangement joins TRBV14 to TRBJ1-2; D gene ambiguous. Trimming cost V 1 base and J 1 base, with 4 bases left between them. The V gene's germline CDR1 is SGHDN and CDR2 FVKESK. The CDR3 runs to 13 residues. CDR3 loop: CASSQGVNYGYTF. CDR3 sequence (DNA): TGTGCCAGCAGCCAAGGAGTTAACTATGGCTACACCTTC.

The chain is built from TRBV28 and TRBJ1-1; D is ambiguous. Per germline, CDR1 MDHEN and CDR2 SYDVKM. V was shortened by 6 bases and J by 3 bases, with 8 bases between the two germline ends. There are 12 residues in the CDR3. The CDR3 loop reads CASSLKYTEAFF. CDR3 DNA sequence: TGTGCCAGCAGCCTCAAGTACACTGAAGCTTTCTTT.